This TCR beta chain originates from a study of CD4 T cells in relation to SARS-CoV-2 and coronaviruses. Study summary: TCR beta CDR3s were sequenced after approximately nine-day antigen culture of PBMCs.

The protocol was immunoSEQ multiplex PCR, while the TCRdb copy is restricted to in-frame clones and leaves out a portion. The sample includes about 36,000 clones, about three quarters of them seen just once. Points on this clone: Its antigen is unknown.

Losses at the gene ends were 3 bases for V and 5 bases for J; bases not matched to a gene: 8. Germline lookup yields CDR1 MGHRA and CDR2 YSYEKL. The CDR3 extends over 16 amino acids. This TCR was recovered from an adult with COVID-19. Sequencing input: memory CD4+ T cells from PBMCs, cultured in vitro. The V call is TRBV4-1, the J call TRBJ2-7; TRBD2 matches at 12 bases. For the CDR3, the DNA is TGCGCCAGCAGCCAGGGTCAGACTAGCGGGAGCCACGAGCAGTACTTC. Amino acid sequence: CASSQGQTSGSHEQYF.